These 12 T cell receptor beta chains were all obtained from the same sample, sequenced in a study of CD8 T cells in ankylosing spondylitis. Each CDR3 protein is one row after TCRdb ran MiXCR on the 5' RACE reads. The sample lists 300,000 to 350,000 distinct CDR3 sequences, 11% occurring once. Material for sequencing was blood, either unsorted or a sorted T cell fraction (not recorded which). The receptors derive from a female donor with ankylosing spondylitis or in good health (not recorded which).

This clonotype was seen a few times. The chain is built from TRBV20-1 and TRBJ2-3; 12 bases are shared with TRBD2. Unmatched junction bases numbered 8, after V lost 0 bases and J lost 4 bases. In germline, CDR1 is DFQATT, CDR2 SNEGSKA (reference sequence). The CDR3 spans 17 residues. The chain's CDR3 is CSARERPSSGRADTQYF. CDR3 DNA sequence: TGCAGTGCTAGAGAAAGGCCCTCTAGCGGGAGGGCAGATACGCAGTATTTT.

This chain uses TRBV6-2 or TRBV6-3 with TRBJ2-3, with 12 bases aligning to TRBD2. With 2 bases clipped from V and 4 bases from J, the junction kept 4 bases outside the gene matches. Per the germline V gene, CDR1 is MNHEY and CDR2 is SVGEGT. The CDR3 spans 16 residues. The CDR3, as DNA: TGTGCCAGCAGTTACCGACTAGCGGGAGTGTCAGATACGCAGTATTTT. Its translation: CASSYRLAGVSDTQYF.

This clonotype was picked up many times. The chain carries TRBV4-2 and TRBJ1-5, with D perhaps matching TRBD1 (6 bases). The germline gives CDR1 LGHNA, CDR2 YNFKEQ. The V and J ends lost 2 bases and 3 bases respectively, with 14 bases between them. The CDR3 loop spans 16 amino acids. The CDR3: CASSQRGGDTNQPQHF. CDR3 nucleotides: TGTGCCAGCAGCCAAAGAGGGGGGGACACCAATCAGCCCCAGCATTTT.

The chain combines TRBV3-1 with TRBJ2-7, with unresolved D. Germline V lookup: CDR1 LGHDT, CDR2 YNNKEL (reference sequence). V lost 1 base, J lost 1 base, and 5 bases lay in between. The CDR3 has 13 amino acids. CDR3 amino acids: CASSQARSYEQYF. The CDR3 DNA reads as TGTGCCAGCAGCCAAGCCCGTTCCTACGAGCAGTACTTC.

In its sample, this clonotype was seen a few times. The rearrangement links TRBV7-9 to TRBJ2-2, with D hard to call. V was trimmed by 0 bases and J by 5 bases, leaving 13 bases between them. The CDR3 totals 16 residues. Per the germline V gene, CDR1 is SEHNR and CDR2 is FQNEAQ (reference sequence). For the CDR3, the DNA is TGTGCCAGCAGCTTAGCATTAGGCAAGACTACCGGGGAGCTGTTTTTT. Translation: CASSLALGKTTGELFF.

This clonotype was counted a few times. The gene calls are TRBV19 and TRBJ2-6, with TRBD1 as a possible D gene (6 bases). V gave up 5 bases and J gave up 1 base, with 15 bases separating them. The CDR3 has 17 amino acids. CDR1 and CDR2 from the germline V gene are LNHDA and SQIVND (reference sequence). The CDR3 DNA reads TGTGCCAGTAGTTACAGGGCCCTACTATCTGGGGCCAACGTCCTGACTTTC. It yields the protein CASSYRALLSGANVLTF.

This clonotype was counted many times. This chain connects TRBV27 to TRBJ2-1, with D perhaps matching TRBD2 (6 bases). This CDR3 comprises 13 residues. V lost 4 bases to trimming and J lost 6 bases, with 10 bases between them. CDR1 MNHEY and CDR2 SMNVEV come from the germline V gene (reference sequence). The CDR3 spells CASSSGVRNEQFF. CDR3 coding DNA: TGTGCCAGCAGTTCGGGGGTCCGCAATGAGCAGTTCTTC.

This clonotype was picked up many times. This chain links TRBV20-1 with TRBJ1-5; 7 bases map to TRBD1. CDR3 size: 15 residues. Germline V gene lookup returns CDR1 DFQATT and CDR2 SNEGSKA (reference sequence). With V trimmed by 5 bases and J by 4 bases, 11 bases remained unmatched. CDR3 in DNA: TGCAGTGCTGGCCCCCCACAGGGACAGAATCAGCCCCAGCATTTT. Its protein product is CSAGPPQGQNQPQHF.

This clonotype has at least ten counts. V gene TRBV5-5 combines with J gene TRBJ2-3; 7 bases map to TRBD1. Germline assignment: CDR1 SGHKS and CDR2 YYEKEE (reference sequence). V shed 0 bases, J shed 4 bases, and the junction held 5 bases outside the gene matches. CDR3 length equals 15 residues. In DNA form, the CDR3 reads TGTGCCAGCAGCTTGGGGGACCAGGGGGCAGATACGCAGTATTTT. This encodes CASSLGDQGADTQYF.

V and J are TRBV20-1 and TRBJ1-6; D not certain. Germline CDR1 DFQATT, CDR2 SNEGSKA (reference sequence). Trimming took 2 bases from V and 1 from J, leaving 9 bases between them. The CDR3 length is 15 residues. CDR3 loop: CSARMEGSYNSPLHF. The CDR3 DNA reads TGCAGTGCTAGAATGGAGGGATCCTATAATTCACCCCTCCACTTT.

The genes are TRBV20-1 and TRBJ2-5; 9 nucleotides line up with TRBD2. In germline, CDR1 is DFQATT, CDR2 SNEGSKA (reference sequence). The CDR3 loop spans 14 amino acids. V lost 2 bases to trimming and J lost 5 bases; unmatched junction nucleotides: 6. CDR3 DNA sequence: TGCAGTGCTAGACTCGGGACTAGCTTGGAGACCCAGTACTTC. Protein: CSARLGTSLETQYF.

This clonotype was counted ten times or more. V gene TRBV18 combines with J gene TRBJ2-1, with D hard to call. The germline CDR1 and CDR2 sequences are KGHSH and LQKENI. The CDR3 length is 13 residues. The ends were cut back, 0 bases at V and 7 bases at J, with 7 bases in the middle. In DNA, the CDR3 is TGTGCCAGCTCACCACCGATGGGTAATGAGCAGTTCTTC. Protein sequence: CASSPPMGNEQFF.